Reported below is one TCR beta chain. The sample comes from a study of T cell changes during pregnancy in multiple sclerosis. The V and J ends lost 4 bases and 4 bases respectively, with 26 bases between them. Germline V lookup: CDR1 SGHRS, CDR2 YFSETQ. This CDR3 has 18 residues. The table came from immunoSEQ multiplex PCR; TCRdb's copy has only in-frame clones and leaves some out. In the table there are some 59,000 clones, about nine tenths of which are singletons. The chain has TRBV5-1 and TRBJ1-1, with a possible D match to TRBD1 (6 bases). This clonotype was obtained from a female donor with multiple sclerosis, enrolled in a pregnancy study. Specimen: peripheral blood, collected in the first trimester of pregnancy. CDR3 in DNA: TGCGCCAGCAGCCCCTCGGGGGGCAGGACGGGTGTTTCCACTGAAGCTTTCTTT. It specifies CASSPSGGRTGVSTEAFF. Drawing the rest from reference TRBV5-1 and TRBJ1-1, the complete variable domain is KAGVTQTPRYLIKTRGQQVTLSCSPISGHRSVSWYQQTPGQGLQFLFEYFSETQRNKGNFPGRFSGRQFSNSRSEMNVSTLELGDSALYLCASSPSGGRTGVSTEAFFGQGTRLTVV.